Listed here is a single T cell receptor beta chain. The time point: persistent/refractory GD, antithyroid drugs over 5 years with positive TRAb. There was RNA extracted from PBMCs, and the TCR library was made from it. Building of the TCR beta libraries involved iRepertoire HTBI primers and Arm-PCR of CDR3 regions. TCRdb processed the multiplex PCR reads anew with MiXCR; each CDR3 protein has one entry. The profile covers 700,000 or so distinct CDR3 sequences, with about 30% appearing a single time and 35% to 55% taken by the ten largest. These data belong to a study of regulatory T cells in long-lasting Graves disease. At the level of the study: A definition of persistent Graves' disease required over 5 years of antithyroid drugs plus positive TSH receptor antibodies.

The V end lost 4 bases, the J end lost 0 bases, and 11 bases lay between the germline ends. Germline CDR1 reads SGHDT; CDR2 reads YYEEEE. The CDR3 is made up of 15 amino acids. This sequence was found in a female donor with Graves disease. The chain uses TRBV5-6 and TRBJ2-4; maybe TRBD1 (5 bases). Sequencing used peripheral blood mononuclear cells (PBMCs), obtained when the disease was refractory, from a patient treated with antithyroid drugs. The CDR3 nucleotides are TGTGCCAGCAGCCGCAGGGATTTAGCCAAAAACATTCAGTACTTC. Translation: CASSRRDLAKNIQYF.